This T cell receptor beta chain derives from a study of CD8+ T cells in alopecia areata (dated by TCRdb to between 2017 and 2018). Background on the whole study: The study used high-throughput TCRbeta sequencing to examine T cell clonal expansion in alopecia areata, in both the C3H/HeJ mouse model and human patients. In humans, TCRbeta sequencing was performed on scalp tissue and on sorted CD4+ and CD8+ peripheral blood T cells from healthy controls and from patients with patchy or totalis/universalis alopecia areata. Scalp clonality was compared among normal scalp (n=4), patchy alopecia areata scalp (n=8), and alopecia totalis/universalis scalp (n=8). RNA came from the PAXgene miRNA kit for fixed scalp, the miRNeasy kit for PBMCs, and the RNeasy kit for mouse skin. TCRbeta CDR3 regions were amplified by immunoSEQ multiplex PCR using 35 Vbeta forward and 13 Jbeta reverse primers.

The germline V gene encodes CDR1 SEHNR and CDR2 FQNEAQ (reference sequence). At the junction V is shortened by 2 bases and J by 2 bases, with 16 bases in between. From the cysteine through the phenylalanine, the CDR3 covers 17 amino acids. Only the CDR3 portion is preserved as DNA: 51 bases, with reading frame beginning at the first base. Notes on this clone: The antigen it binds to is not known. Nothing much larger sits one base from this clone, and base qualities are not available.

Library prep was done by the immunoSEQ multiplex PCR assay. RNA was extracted from all samples and reverse transcribed into cDNA as template for TCR sequencing. SuperScript III was used for first-strand cDNA synthesis, primed with a 2:1 mix of oligo-dT and random hexamers. A synthetic immune receptor repertoire was used to assess amplification bias, and residual bias was removed computationally. Under the source paper's analysis protocol: After raw reads were preprocessed to remove errors, the CDR3 was defined following IMGT conventions as running from the conserved cysteine to phenylalanine. Clonality was computed as 1 minus the Shannon entropy, with the entropy normalized by log2 of the number of productive unique TCRs. Whether each scalp clone was CD4 or CD8 was inferred by checking scalp TCRbeta sequences against the CD4 and CD8 repertoires from sorted blood. TCRdb provides this immuneACCESS table in a form limited to in-frame rearrangements. Some clones are lacking; in checked studies, under half of them reflect an unresolved V gene, and why the rest are absent is not known. V and J calls and clone size are as listed in that table; D and trimming were resolved from the DNA. Recorded for this sample are about 110,000 clones; 59% of them occurred a single time. 20% to 25% of the sample is held by the ten biggest clonotypes.

Study-wide conclusions, independent of this receptor: Scalp TCR repertoire analysis is complicated because resident alphabeta T cells in normal human skin are also sequenced, whereas mouse skin is dominated by gammadelta T cells. Lesional scalp, especially in alopecia totalis/universalis, showed higher clonality and more expanded CD8+ clones than normal scalp, suggesting antigenic drive. Shared TCR sequences between patients were less evident than in mice, which may be partly attributable to HLA diversity in the patient population.

After PBMCs were isolated by density centrifugation and stained for CD3, CD4 and CD8, a FACSAria was used to sort CD4+ and CD8+ T cells. Scalp biopsies and blood samples were obtained from unaffected controls. This chain is built from TRBV7-9 and TRBJ2-1; TRBD2 is a possible D gene, resting on 6 matching bases. This clonotype was sampled from a human donor in good health. Sequenced: CD8+ T cells sorted from blood. Here the CDR3 is given as CASSLTPAGIAYNEQFF. At the DNA level, the sequence is TGTGCCAGCAGCTTAACCCCGGCGGGGATAGCCTACAATGAGCAGTTCTTC.